Each of the 16 T cell receptor beta chains below was sequenced from the same sample in a study of blood T cells in healthy people across ages (dated by TCRdb to the mid-2010s). The library was made by 5' RACE. The instrument given in TCRdb is Illumina HiSeq 2500. The second PCR ran for about 7 to 11 cycles and used a J-beta primer mix along with a sample-barcoded 5' primer. TCRdb itself trimmed the public reads at Q25 with fastp, ran MiXCR and retained productive beta chains. Each entry is one CDR3 protein sequence, shown with its most common DNA and genes. This sample gives 700,000 to 850,000 distinct CDR3 sequences in total; around 34% of them show up just once. The ten largest clones capture roughly 13% of the sample. The sequenced material came from blood. These receptors came from a man aged 18 to 29 in good health.

This clonotype turned up a few times. The chain joins TRBV12-3 or TRBV12-4 to TRBJ1-2, with no clear D. The CDR3 extends over 15 amino acids. V lost 1 base and J lost 0, with 9 bases in between. The CDR3 loop reads CASSLGIDPNYGYTF. CDR3 DNA: TGTGCCAGCAGTTTAGGCATAGATCCTAACTATGGCTACACCTTC.

This chain joins TRBV12-3 or TRBV12-4 and TRBJ2-2; maybe TRBD1 (6 bases). Trimming removed 6 bases from V and 7 bases from J, with 15 bases in between. The length of the CDR3 is 14 residues. The CDR3 is CASSPEDSLGELFF. The CDR3 DNA reads as TGTGCCAGCAGCCCAGAGGACAGTCTCGGGGAGCTGTTTTTT.

This clonotype has only a few counts. The chain couples TRBV20-1 to TRBJ1-5, with D possibly TRBD1 on 5 matching bases. Trimming pared 7 bases from V and 2 bases from J, leaving 15 bases between. CDR3 length: 14 amino acids. Germline V gives CDR1 DFQATT, CDR2 SNEGSKA (reference sequence). The CDR3 protein is CSGATALGNQPQHF. CDR3 nucleotides: TGCAGTGGCGCGACAGCCCTGGGCAATCAGCCCCAGCATTTT.

This clonotype was seen a handful of times. The rearrangement uses TRBV12-3 or TRBV12-4 and TRBJ2-5; 9 positions agree with TRBD1. This CDR3 contains 16 residues. J gave up 4 bases and V 5 bases, and 11 bases lay outside the gene matches. CDR3: CASSPTGQGLRETQYF. In DNA form, the CDR3 reads TGTGCCAGCAGTCCGACGGGACAGGGACTTCGAGAGACCCAGTACTTC.

This clonotype was counted a few times. An end of the junction differs from the germline gene, which may be a read error. This chain connects TRBV5-1 to TRBJ2-5; 9 bases fit TRBD2. This CDR3 has 14 amino acids. The germline V gene has CDR1 SGHRS and CDR2 YFSETQ. In nucleotides, the CDR3 is TGCTCCAGCAAAGCCTTAGCGGGGGAAGAGACCCAGTACTTC. Protein sequence: CSSKALAGEETQYF.

This clonotype has a handful of counts. The rearrangement uses TRBV12-3 or TRBV12-4 and TRBJ2-7, with unresolved D. This CDR3 spans 10 amino acids. Trimming cost V 5 bases and J 6 bases, with 5 bases left between them. The CDR3 spells CASSRCEQYF. The CDR3 DNA follows: TGTGCCAGCAGTCGCTGCGAGCAGTACTTC.

The count of this clonotype is one. The CDR3 DNA follows: TGTGCCAGCAACGGACAGGGTAACTATGGCTACACCTTC. Translation gives CASNGQGNYGYTF. The V call is TRBV3-1, the J call TRBJ1-2; 8 positions agree with TRBD1. Germline CDR1 LGHDT, CDR2 YNNKEL (reference sequence). The ends lost 7 bases at V and 1 base at J; junction bases unmatched: 2. The CDR3 runs to 13 residues.

The gene calls are TRBV6-2 or TRBV6-3 and TRBJ2-1; 7 nucleotides align to TRBD1. Germline loops: CDR1 MNHEY, CDR2 SVGEGT. This CDR3 contains 15 residues. Trimming cost V 4 bases and J 7 bases; bases outside gene matches: 10. CDR3 DNA: TGTGCCAGCAGTTCCCCCAGGGGGACGGGGAATGAGCAGTTCTTC. Its translation is CASSSPRGTGNEQFF.

A few counts support this clonotype. This rearrangement joins TRBV6-5 to TRBJ1-2, with 7 bases matching TRBD1. J was trimmed by 0 bases and V by 6 bases; bases with no gene match: 7. Germline V CDR1 and CDR2: MNHEY, SVGAGI. CDR3 length: 15 residues. The CDR3 loop reads CASSRDSSANYGYTF. As DNA, the CDR3 is TGTGCCAGCAGCCGGGACAGCTCGGCTAACTATGGCTACACCTTC.

CDR3 amino acids: CASSPLRDSQETQYF. CDR3 sequence (DNA): TGTGCCAGCTCACCACTACGGGACAGCCAAGAGACCCAGTACTTC. The chain uses TRBV18 and TRBJ2-5; 7 positions agree with TRBD1. V shed 1 base, J shed 1 base, and the junction held 3 bases outside the gene matches. Germline assignment: CDR1 KGHSH and CDR2 LQKENI. There are 15 residues in the CDR3.

Ten or more counts support this clonotype. The V gene is TRBV6-2 or TRBV6-3, the J gene TRBJ2-7, with unresolved D. CDR1 is MNHEY and CDR2 is SVGEGT in the germline V gene. CDR3 length equals 14 residues. V dropped 0 bases and J dropped 5 bases, with 11 bases sitting between them. The CDR3 DNA reads as TGTGCCAGCAGTTACTCGAGTCCTAAGAACGAGCAGTACTTC. This gives the protein CASSYSSPKNEQYF.

The chain links TRBV20-1 to TRBJ2-5, with 7 positions matching TRBD2. The length of the CDR3 is 15 residues. J was trimmed by 11 bases and V by 3 bases; bases with no gene match: 18. Per germline, CDR1 DFQATT and CDR2 SNEGSKA (reference sequence). CDR3 nucleotides: TGCAGTGCTAGGGGGAGGGGTCAGGGCTACAATGAGCAGTACTTC. Protein: CSARGRGQGYNEQYF.

This clonotype was seen a few times. The CDR3 loop reads CSAGGDRAMDEQFF. The CDR3 nucleotides read TGCAGTGCCGGCGGGGACAGGGCTATGGATGAGCAGTTCTTC. V and J are TRBV20-1 and TRBJ2-1; the match to TRBD1 covers 9 bases. The CDR3 length is 14 residues. Germline CDR1 DFQATT, CDR2 SNEGSKA (reference sequence). The trim removed 6 bases at V and 8 bases at J, leaving 11 bases unmatched.

The chain couples TRBV12-3 or TRBV12-4 to TRBJ1-2; possible D gene TRBD1, 5 bases. V was shortened by 10 bases and J by 0 bases, with 12 bases between the two germline ends. The length of the CDR3 is 13 residues. CDR3 DNA: TGTGCCAACAGGAGGGCTACTAACTATGGCTACACCTTC. Its translation: CANRRATNYGYTF.

On this clonotype itself: One end of the junction does not line up with germline, which may come from a read error. This sequence joins TRBV6-5 and TRBJ1-2; D call uncertain. CDR1 and CDR2 from the germline V gene are MNHEY and SVGAGI. The CDR3 sequence is 16 residues long. The CDR3 DNA reads as TGTGCCGGCAGTTACTCGTTAAGGGATACACCCTATGGCTACACCTTC. Translating it yields CAGSYSLRDTPYGYTF.

CDR3 sequence reads: CASSSGTVYQETQYF. The CDR3 DNA follows: TGCGCCAGCAGTTCCGGGACAGTGTACCAAGAGACCCAGTACTTC. The chain joins TRBV5-1 to TRBJ2-5, with 7 bases that match TRBD1. Germline-derived CDR1 and CDR2 are SGHRS and YFSETQ. Unmatched junction bases numbered 7, after V lost 5 bases and J lost 0 bases. This CDR3 spans 15 amino acids.